Sequencing of this T cell receptor (beta chain) was carried out in a study of tumor and adjacent non-tumor tissue in lung cancer. For the study at large: The cohort had around twelve adenocarcinoma, a couple of squamous cell and 1 small cell patients. Patients were aged roughly 30 to 76, some 10 men and about 5 women, stage I to III.

A modified ARM-PCR protocol with three rounds of nested PCR amplified TCRbeta. TCRdb redid the calling of the multiplex PCR reads with MiXCR, one entry per CDR3 protein. The data hold 60,000 to 90,000 distinct CDR3 sequences, with under 85% observed a single time. Germline assignment: CDR1 SGHAT and CDR2 FQNNGV. The CDR3 totals 13 residues. V dropped 3 bases and J dropped 9 bases, with 12 bases sitting between them. The template was RNA from unsorted bulk tissue. Material: lung tumor tissue. The J gene is TRBJ2-1, the V gene TRBV11-2; D is ambiguous. This TCR derives from a woman aged 50 to 60 with non-small cell lung cancer. The CDR3 sequence: CASSLEKCGEQFF. DNA for the CDR3: TGTGCCAGCAGCTTGGAGAAATGCGGTGAGCAGTTCTTC.